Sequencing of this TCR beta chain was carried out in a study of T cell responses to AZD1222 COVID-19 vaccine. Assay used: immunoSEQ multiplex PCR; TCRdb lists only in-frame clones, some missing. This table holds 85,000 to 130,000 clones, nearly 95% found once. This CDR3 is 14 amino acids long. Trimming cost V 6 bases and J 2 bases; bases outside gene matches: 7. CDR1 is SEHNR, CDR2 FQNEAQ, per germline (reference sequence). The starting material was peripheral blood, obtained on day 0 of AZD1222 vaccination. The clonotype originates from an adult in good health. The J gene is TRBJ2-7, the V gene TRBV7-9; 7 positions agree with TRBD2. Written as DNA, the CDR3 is TGTGCCAGCAGTTTAACCGGGACTACCTACGAGCAGTACTTC. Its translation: CASSLTGTTYEQYF.